The clone carrying this TCR beta chain was observed many times. This entry is derived from a study of CD8+CD57+ T cells in acquired aplastic anemia. As for the study in general: Sorted CD4+ and CD8+ cells gave an average of approximately 3.1 ug of DNA.

Whoever was chosen for sequencing had shown CD8+CD57+ cell expansion by flow cytometry. Patients, without exception, had severe acquired aplastic anemia. This CDR3 contains 15 residues. Germline V gives CDR1 SGDLS, CDR2 YYNGEE. The germline V and J ends were trimmed by 1 base and 2 bases, with 9 bases remaining between them. Using genomic DNA as the template, TCR beta VDJ and CDR3 profiling was carried out. TCRdb passed the reads through MiXCR, listing each CDR3 protein once. The sample yields some 200,000 distinct CDR3 sequences, approximately 48% seen once. The specimen sequenced was sorted CD4+, CD8+, or CD8+CD57+ T cells (not recorded which) from PBMCs. This clonotype was obtained from a human donor with aplastic anemia. V and J are TRBV9 and TRBJ2-2; D is unclear. The DNA for the CDR3 is TGTGCCAGCAGCGTACTCAGCGTAAACACCGGGGAGCTGTTTTTT. This gives the protein CASSVLSVNTGELFF.